These 3 T cell receptor beta chains share one sample of origin, sequenced in a study of CD8 T cells in Susac syndrome. When the RNA was reverse transcribed, random hexamers were used with an input of roughly 0.45 to 1 ug. TCRdb reanalysed the immunoSEQ multiplex PCR reads using MiXCR and keeps one entry per CDR3 protein. The table records about 94,000 distinct CDR3 sequences, just under 95% of them present only once. The specimen sequenced was CD4+ T cells from PBMCs. These TCRs come from a human donor with Susac syndrome.

This chain joins TRBV7-3 and TRBJ1-2; D is perhaps TRBD1 (5 bases). The germline V gene encodes CDR1 SGHTA and CDR2 FQGTGA. The CDR3 loop spans 13 amino acids. Trimming shortened V by 0 bases and J by 7 bases, and 9 bases separated the two germline ends. In nucleotides, the CDR3 is TGTGCCAGCAGCTTAACGGGGGAGGTTGGCTACACCTTC. The encoded protein is CASSLTGEVGYTF.

The rearrangement links TRBV5-4 to TRBJ2-3; D remains unclear. There are 16 residues in the CDR3. The V and J ends lost 2 bases and 2 bases respectively, with 15 bases between them. Germline CDR1 SGHNT, CDR2 YYREEE (reference sequence). The CDR3, as DNA: TGTGCCAGCAGCTTTACGCGGAATGTATACACAGATACGCAGTATTTT. It encodes CASSFTRNVYTDTQYF.

The chain is built from TRBV28 and TRBJ2-6, with D hard to call. The CDR3 is 15 residues long. V lost 2 bases, J lost 0 bases, and 5 bases lay in between. Germline values: CDR1 MDHEN, CDR2 SYDVKM. The CDR3 region has the DNA TGTGCCAGCAGTTTAATGGGCTCTGGGGCCAACGTCCTGACTTTC. Protein: CASSLMGSGANVLTF.